These T cell receptor beta chains were read from a single sample in a study of identical twins. TCRdb re-called the 5' RACE reads through MiXCR, storing one row per CDR3 protein. The sample comprises over 500,000 distinct CDR3 sequences, 22% of which are singletons, and about 0.91% rests with the top ten. These data were also reused for a study on T cells expressing NK-cell markers.

Sequencing input: CD4+ T cells sorted from blood. The receptors originated from a woman between 18 and 29 years old in good health. CDR3s include the opening cysteine and the closing phenylalanine or tryptophan. Fields, in order: V gene, clone size, D gene, J gene, CDR3 length, CDR3 DNA, CDR3 protein. D genes are given only for firm matches. Clone size is stated in some rows and not others, as once, few, many or a class when expanded.

v_gene: TRBV10-3
abundance: NA
d_gene: NA
j_gene: TRBJ2-3
len: 14
CDR3nt: TGTGCCATCAGCATGACAGCGGACACAGATACGCAGTATTTT
CDR3aa: CAISMTADTDTQYF

v_gene: TRBV30
abundance: few
d_gene: TRBD1
j_gene: TRBJ2-1
len: 14
CDR3nt: TGTGCCTGGCAGACAGGGGGCTTAGGCAATGAGCAGTTCTTC
CDR3aa: CAWQTGGLGNEQFF

v_gene: TRBV20-1
abundance: few
d_gene: NA
j_gene: TRBJ1-1
len: 14
CDR3nt: TGCAGTGCTTCTCCCCATGGGGGTTTATCAGAAGCTTTCTTT
CDR3aa: CSASPHGGLSEAFF

v_gene: TRBV19
abundance: NA
d_gene: NA
j_gene: TRBJ1-1
len: 15
CDR3nt: TGTGCCAGTATCTTAGCGGACGGCGCGAACACTGAAGCTTTCTTT
CDR3aa: CASILADGANTEAFF

v_gene: TRBV7-3
abundance: NA
d_gene: NA
j_gene: TRBJ1-1
len: 14
CDR3nt: TGTGCCAGCAGCACTGGCGCTCCCAACACTGAAGCTTTCTTT
CDR3aa: CASSTGAPNTEAFF

v_gene: TRBV10-3
abundance: few
d_gene: NA
j_gene: TRBJ2-3
len: 11
CDR3nt: TGTGCCATCAGTGAAACAGATACGCAGTATTTT
CDR3aa: CAISETDTQYF

v_gene: TRBV29-1
abundance: many
d_gene: NA
j_gene: TRBJ2-5
len: 10
CDR3nt: TGCAGCGTGCAACCCGAGACCCAGTACTTC
CDR3aa: CSVQPETQYF

v_gene: TRBV7-2
abundance: few
d_gene: TRBD1
j_gene: TRBJ2-7
len: 14
CDR3nt: TGTGCCAGCAGCTCGGGACAGGGTCTCTACGAGCAGTACTTC
CDR3aa: CASSSGQGLYEQYF

v_gene: TRBV5-1
abundance: few
d_gene: TRBD1
j_gene: TRBJ2-7
len: 16
CDR3nt: TGCGCCAGCAGCTTGACAGCCGGGACAGGGTTAGACGAGCAGTACTTC
CDR3aa: CASSLTAGTGLDEQYF

v_gene: TRBV20-1
abundance: few
d_gene: TRBD1
j_gene: TRBJ2-5
len: 14
CDR3nt: TGCAGTGCTTCCGGGACAGGGGGCCAAGAGACCCAGTACTTC
CDR3aa: CSASGTGGQETQYF

v_gene: TRBV4-3
abundance: few
d_gene: NA
j_gene: TRBJ2-1
len: 14
CDR3nt: TGCGCCAGCAGCCCGGCGGACTCCTACAATGAGCAGTTCTTC
CDR3aa: CASSPADSYNEQFF

v_gene: TRBV5-1
abundance: few
d_gene: TRBD1
j_gene: TRBJ2-7
len: 15
CDR3nt: TGCGCCTGCAGCCACGTTACAGGGGGTGGCAACGAGCAGTACTTC
CDR3aa: CACSHVTGGGNEQYF

v_gene: TRBV12-3/TRBV12-4
abundance: NA
d_gene: NA
j_gene: TRBJ1-3
len: 16
CDR3nt: TGTGCCAGCAGTCCCTGGCGGACAAGTACTGGAAACACCATATATTTT
CDR3aa: CASSPWRTSTGNTIYF

v_gene: TRBV6-1
abundance: NA
d_gene: NA
j_gene: TRBJ1-2
len: 13
CDR3nt: TGTGCCAGCAAAATTACATGGGGGGAAGGCTACGCCTTC
CDR3aa: CASKITWGEGYAF

v_gene: TRBV7-2
abundance: NA
d_gene: TRBD1
j_gene: TRBJ2-1
len: 15
CDR3nt: TGTGCCAGCAGTCCAGGGGGCCTTGCCTACAATGAGCAGTTCTTC
CDR3aa: CASSPGGLAYNEQFF

v_gene: TRBV5-1
abundance: NA
d_gene: NA
j_gene: TRBJ1-2
len: 14
CDR3nt: TGCGCCAGCAGTTTTGCAGAGGTCGGCTATGGCTACACCTTC
CDR3aa: CASSFAEVGYGYTF

v_gene: TRBV5-1
abundance: NA
d_gene: NA
j_gene: TRBJ2-7
len: 15
CDR3nt: TGCGCCAGCAGCTTGGTTGTCGCAGGAACCTACGAGCAGTACTTC
CDR3aa: CASSLVVAGTYEQYF

v_gene: TRBV20-1
abundance: many
d_gene: TRBD2
j_gene: TRBJ2-1
len: 13
CDR3nt: TGCAGTGCTCCAACCGCTAGCGGTCATGAGCAGTTCTTC
CDR3aa: CSAPTASGHEQFF

v_gene: TRBV12-3/TRBV12-4
abundance: few
d_gene: NA
j_gene: TRBJ2-3
len: 13
CDR3nt: TGTGCCAGCACGGTGGGGAACACAGATACGCAGTATTTT
CDR3aa: CASTVGNTDTQYF

v_gene: TRBV20-1
abundance: NA
d_gene: NA
j_gene: TRBJ2-3
len: 15
CDR3nt: TGCAGCGCCGGCGGACGAGGCGGGGCGGCAGATACGCAGTATTTT
CDR3aa: CSAGGRGGAADTQYF

v_gene: TRBV24-1
abundance: few
d_gene: NA
j_gene: TRBJ2-2
len: 15
CDR3nt: TGTGCCACCAGCTGGTCGGGGGATAACACCGGGGAGCTGTTTTTT
CDR3aa: CATSWSGDNTGELFF

v_gene: TRBV11-2
abundance: many
d_gene: NA
j_gene: TRBJ1-1
len: 15
CDR3nt: TGTGCCAGCAGCTTAGAGCGGGGGGGGAACACTGAAGCTTTCTTT
CDR3aa: CASSLERGGNTEAFF

v_gene: TRBV12-3/TRBV12-4
abundance: many
d_gene: TRBD1
j_gene: TRBJ2-1
len: 14
CDR3nt: TGTGCCAGCAGTGGGGACAGTCCCTACAATGAGCAGTTCTTC
CDR3aa: CASSGDSPYNEQFF

v_gene: TRBV5-1
abundance: few
d_gene: NA
j_gene: TRBJ2-2
len: 16
CDR3nt: TGCGCCAGCAGCTGGACTTTAGCGGTTGACACCGGGGAGCTGTTTTTT
CDR3aa: CASSWTLAVDTGELFF

v_gene: TRBV20-1
abundance: few
d_gene: TRBD1
j_gene: TRBJ1-6
len: 16
CDR3nt: TGCAGTGCTCGAAACTCCAGGGGGTCGGATAATTCACCCCTCCACTTT
CDR3aa: CSARNSRGSDNSPLHF

v_gene: TRBV5-1
abundance: NA
d_gene: NA
j_gene: TRBJ2-7
len: 13
CDR3nt: TGCGCCAGCAGCCCCGACCTGGCTGGGGAGCAGTACTTC
CDR3aa: CASSPDLAGEQYF

v_gene: TRBV12-3/TRBV12-4
abundance: few
d_gene: TRBD1
j_gene: TRBJ1-2
len: 16
CDR3nt: TGTGCCAGCTCCCACGGGACAGGATTTACTAACTATGGCTACACCTTC
CDR3aa: CASSHGTGFTNYGYTF

v_gene: TRBV6-5
abundance: NA
d_gene: NA
j_gene: TRBJ2-6
len: 19
CDR3nt: TGTGCCAGCAGTTCCGGCTTAATTTTGAGATTGTCTGGGGCCAACGTCCTGACTTTC
CDR3aa: CASSSGLILRLSGANVLTF

v_gene: TRBV11-2
abundance: NA
d_gene: TRBD2
j_gene: TRBJ2-7
len: 14
CDR3nt: TGTGCCAGCAGCTTCGGGACTAGAAGTCACGAGCAGTACTTC
CDR3aa: CASSFGTRSHEQYF

v_gene: TRBV6-5
abundance: few
d_gene: NA
j_gene: TRBJ2-1
len: 15
CDR3nt: TGTGCCAGCAGTTACCGGGACCACCCGCCCAATGAGCAGTTCTTC
CDR3aa: CASSYRDHPPNEQFF

v_gene: TRBV9
abundance: NA
d_gene: TRBD2
j_gene: TRBJ2-7
len: 15
CDR3nt: TGTGCCAGCAGCGTAGAGGCTAGCGGATCATACGAGCAGTACTTC
CDR3aa: CASSVEASGSYEQYF

v_gene: TRBV5-4
abundance: NA
d_gene: NA
j_gene: TRBJ2-3
len: 15
CDR3nt: TGTGCCAGCAGCTTGGGGGTCCAACAGGAATATACGCAGTATTTT
CDR3aa: CASSLGVQQEYTQYF

v_gene: TRBV20-1
abundance: NA
d_gene: NA
j_gene: TRBJ2-1
len: 11
CDR3nt: TGCAGTGCCACTTTCTACAATGAGCAGTTCTTC
CDR3aa: CSATFYNEQFF

v_gene: TRBV10-3
abundance: NA
d_gene: TRBD2
j_gene: TRBJ2-3
len: 14
CDR3nt: TGTGCCTCCGCCGGGACTAGCGGTGCAGATACGCAGTATTTT
CDR3aa: CASAGTSGADTQYF

v_gene: TRBV6-2/TRBV6-3
abundance: NA
d_gene: NA
j_gene: TRBJ2-1
len: 14
CDR3nt: TGTGCCAGCAGTTATCGCGTAGGCTACAATGAGCAGTTCTTC
CDR3aa: CASSYRVGYNEQFF

v_gene: TRBV9
abundance: NA
d_gene: NA
j_gene: TRBJ2-1
len: 13
CDR3nt: TGTGCCAGCAGCGTACAGGCTAACAATGAGCAGTTCTTC
CDR3aa: CASSVQANNEQFF

v_gene: TRBV28
abundance: NA
d_gene: TRBD1
j_gene: TRBJ1-2
len: 12
CDR3nt: TGTGCCAGCAGCCTCCGGGACAGGCCCTACACCTTC
CDR3aa: CASSLRDRPYTF

v_gene: TRBV27
abundance: NA
d_gene: TRBD1
j_gene: TRBJ1-1
len: 15
CDR3nt: TGTGCCAGCAGTTTAAGCAGGGGGCACCGTACTGAAGCTTTCTTT
CDR3aa: CASSLSRGHRTEAFF

v_gene: TRBV11-2
abundance: once
d_gene: TRBD1
j_gene: TRBJ1-1
len: 14
CDR3nt: TGTGCCAGCAGCCGACAGGGTCTGGGCACTGAAGCTTTCTTT
CDR3aa: CASSRQGLGTEAFF

v_gene: TRBV12-3/TRBV12-4
abundance: few
d_gene: NA
j_gene: TRBJ1-2
len: 14
CDR3nt: TGTGCCAGCAGTTGGGACTCCTTTAACTATGGCTACACCTTC
CDR3aa: CASSWDSFNYGYTF

v_gene: TRBV20-1
abundance: few
d_gene: NA
j_gene: TRBJ2-3
len: 14
CDR3nt: TGCAGTGCGCCTGGGCGAGTATACACAGATACGCAGTATTTT
CDR3aa: CSAPGRVYTDTQYF

v_gene: TRBV7-2
abundance: NA
d_gene: NA
j_gene: TRBJ2-5
len: 14
CDR3nt: TGTGCCAGCAGCTCACAGCCGTCTGCAGAGACCCAGTACTTC
CDR3aa: CASSSQPSAETQYF

v_gene: TRBV6-6
abundance: NA
d_gene: NA
j_gene: TRBJ2-1
len: 13
CDR3nt: TGTGCCAGCAGTTACGTCGGAAGAGGCGGGCAGTTCTTC
CDR3aa: CASSYVGRGGQFF

v_gene: TRBV15
abundance: NA
d_gene: NA
j_gene: TRBJ2-1
len: 12
CDR3nt: TGTGCCACCAGCAGAGCTACCGGTGAGCAGTTCTTC
CDR3aa: CATSRATGEQFF

v_gene: TRBV9
abundance: few
d_gene: NA
j_gene: TRBJ1-1
len: 15
CDR3nt: TGTGCCAGCAGCGCACATGGGGTCTCGCCGTTTGAAGCTTTCTTT
CDR3aa: CASSAHGVSPFEAFF

v_gene: TRBV5-6
abundance: NA
d_gene: TRBD2
j_gene: TRBJ2-5
len: 17
CDR3nt: TGTGCCAGCAAGATCGCGCCGGGACTAGCGGGAAGAGAGACCCAGTACTTC
CDR3aa: CASKIAPGLAGRETQYF

v_gene: TRBV13
abundance: NA
d_gene: TRBD2
j_gene: TRBJ2-3
len: 14
CDR3nt: TGTGCCAGCAGCAACAGCGGGGTCTGGGATACGCAGTATTTT
CDR3aa: CASSNSGVWDTQYF

v_gene: TRBV29-1
abundance: NA
d_gene: NA
j_gene: TRBJ2-1
len: 16
CDR3nt: TGCAGCGTCTCCCGCCGGGGCCGACGGACCTACAATGAGCAGTTCTTC
CDR3aa: CSVSRRGRRTYNEQFF

v_gene: TRBV20-1
abundance: NA
d_gene: NA
j_gene: TRBJ2-3
len: 14
CDR3nt: TGCAGTGCTTACGCAGGATCCCGGGGGGATACGCAGTATTTT
CDR3aa: CSAYAGSRGDTQYF

v_gene: TRBV30
abundance: NA
d_gene: NA
j_gene: TRBJ2-1
len: 11
CDR3nt: TGTGCCTGGAGTTCGAACGTTCGGCAGTTCTTC
CDR3aa: CAWSSNVRQFF

v_gene: TRBV24-1
abundance: few
d_gene: NA
j_gene: TRBJ2-5
len: 12
CDR3nt: TGTGCCGCCCCTAGCTCCCAGAGGACCCAGTACTTC
CDR3aa: CAAPSSQRTQYF

v_gene: TRBV29-1
abundance: many
d_gene: NA
j_gene: TRBJ2-5
len: 12
CDR3nt: TGCAGCGTTGTGGGGGTTGGTGAGACCCAGTACTTC
CDR3aa: CSVVGVGETQYF

v_gene: TRBV10-3
abundance: NA
d_gene: NA
j_gene: TRBJ2-3
len: 16
CDR3nt: TGTGCCATCAGTCCCCGCGCCGGGGGCATCGCAGATACGCAGTATTTT
CDR3aa: CAISPRAGGIADTQYF

v_gene: TRBV5-1
abundance: NA
d_gene: TRBD1
j_gene: TRBJ1-6
len: 14
CDR3nt: TGCGCCAGCAGCTGGGACAGGGTTAATTCACCCCTCCACTTT
CDR3aa: CASSWDRVNSPLHF

v_gene: TRBV20-1
abundance: NA
d_gene: TRBD1
j_gene: TRBJ1-6
len: 12
CDR3nt: TGCAGTGCACCGGACAGGTCTTCACCCCTCCACTTT
CDR3aa: CSAPDRSSPLHF